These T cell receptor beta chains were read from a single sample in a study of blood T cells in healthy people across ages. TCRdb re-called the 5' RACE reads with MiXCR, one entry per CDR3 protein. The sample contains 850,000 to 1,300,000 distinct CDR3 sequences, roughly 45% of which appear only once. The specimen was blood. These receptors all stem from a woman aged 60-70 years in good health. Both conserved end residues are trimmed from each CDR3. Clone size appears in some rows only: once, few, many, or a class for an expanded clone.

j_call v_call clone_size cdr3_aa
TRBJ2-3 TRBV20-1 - SARDPPSTDTQY
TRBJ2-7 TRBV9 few ASSVGGSGGLNEQY
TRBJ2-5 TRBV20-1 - SARDARQAQETQY
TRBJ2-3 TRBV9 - ASSRGASGSTDTQY
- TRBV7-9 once ASSPWTGETYEQY
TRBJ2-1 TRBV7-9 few ASSPSAGTSGSSSNEQF
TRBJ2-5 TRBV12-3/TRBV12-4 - ASSSTGASRKTQY
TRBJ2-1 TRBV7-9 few ASSLTPGPVYNEQF
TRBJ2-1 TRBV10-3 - AISTSGISYNEQF
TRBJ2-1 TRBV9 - ASSARVGTRTYNEQF
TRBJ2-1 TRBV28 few ASSFFILAGGPSEQF
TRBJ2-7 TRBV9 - ASSVDLRSGYEQY
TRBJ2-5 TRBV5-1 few ASRSQGAQETQY
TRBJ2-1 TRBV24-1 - ATSRSNRVSDEQF
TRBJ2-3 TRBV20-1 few SARDTSGRALDTQY
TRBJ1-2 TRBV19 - ASSSRTGSNYGYT
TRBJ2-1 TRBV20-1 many SAGSSGTGYNEQF
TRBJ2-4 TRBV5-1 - ASSLAGTTGPLAKNIQY
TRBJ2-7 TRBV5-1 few ASSFTAYEQY
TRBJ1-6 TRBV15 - ATLPAPEDSPLH
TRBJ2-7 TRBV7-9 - ASSSKVGFEQY
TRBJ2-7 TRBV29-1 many SVGTGQSSYEQY
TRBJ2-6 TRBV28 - ASSRPASGSSSGANVLT
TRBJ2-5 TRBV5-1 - ASSLLFGLQETQY
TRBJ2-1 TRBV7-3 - ASSLRGGGEQF
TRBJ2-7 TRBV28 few ASSLRGSLFEQY
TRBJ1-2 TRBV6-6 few ASRRQNYGYT
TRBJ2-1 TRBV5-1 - ASSLGADPTQGQF
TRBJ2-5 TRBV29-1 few SVDLSVTQY
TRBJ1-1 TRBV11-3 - ASTWGPGRGQVATEAF
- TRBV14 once ASSHPRGSSYNEQY
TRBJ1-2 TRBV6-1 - ASSEQTGGIYRGYT
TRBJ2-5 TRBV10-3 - AISEPSGRALLETQY
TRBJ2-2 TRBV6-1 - ASSGQGWGTGELF
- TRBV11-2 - ASGLDLTGPRYEQY
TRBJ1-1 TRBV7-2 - ASSLARGLGGTEAF
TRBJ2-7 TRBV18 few ASSRTSADYEQY
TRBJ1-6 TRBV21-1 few ASSPTGRGSPLH
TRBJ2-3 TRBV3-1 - ASSHDPGHTQY
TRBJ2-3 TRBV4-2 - ASSQVQASTDTQY